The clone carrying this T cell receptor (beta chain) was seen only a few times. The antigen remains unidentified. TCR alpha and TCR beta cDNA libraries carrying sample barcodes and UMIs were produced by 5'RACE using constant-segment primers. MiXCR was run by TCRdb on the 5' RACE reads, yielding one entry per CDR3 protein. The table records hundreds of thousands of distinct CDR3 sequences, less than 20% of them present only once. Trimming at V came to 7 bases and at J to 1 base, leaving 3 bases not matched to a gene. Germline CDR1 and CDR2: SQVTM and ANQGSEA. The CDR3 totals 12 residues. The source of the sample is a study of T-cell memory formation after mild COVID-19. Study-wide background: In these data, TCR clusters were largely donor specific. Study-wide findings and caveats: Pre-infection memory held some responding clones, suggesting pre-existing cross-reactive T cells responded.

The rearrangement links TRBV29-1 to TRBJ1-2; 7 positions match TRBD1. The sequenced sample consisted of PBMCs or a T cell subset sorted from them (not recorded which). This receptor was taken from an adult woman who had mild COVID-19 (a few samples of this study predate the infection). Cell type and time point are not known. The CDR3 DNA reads TGCAGCGCGCAGGGGGATAACTATGGCTACACCTTC. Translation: CSAQGDNYGYTF.